The TCR beta chain described here comes from a study of blood T cell repertoires in COVID-19. Study background: Researchers got acute and convalescent COVID-19 samples from the United States, Italy and Spain. From T cells, B-cell-depleted T cells, or PBMCs came the material, which was cDNA or gDNA.

With V trimmed by 0 bases and J by 2 bases, 7 bases remained unmatched. The CDR3 totals 16 residues. CDR1 is LNHNV and CDR2 is YYDKDF in the germline V gene (reference sequence). Methods used by the authors: Amplification of reference gene primers provided the estimated nucleated cell counts. Only in-frame clones appear in the TCRdb table, and some are missing; sequencing was by immunoSEQ multiplex PCR. V and J calls plus clone size are reproduced from that table; the DNA served to infer D and trimming. The table has some 100,000 clones, 90% to 95% seen once. The sequence came from a man in his fifties or sixties with acute or convalescent COVID-19. Sequenced material: peripheral blood. The chain links TRBV15 to TRBJ2-7; 7 nucleotides line up with TRBD1. CDR3 nucleotides: TGTGCCACCAGCAGAGATCCCCGGGACAGTACCTACGAGCAGTACTTC. Translated: CATSRDPRDSTYEQYF.